This T cell receptor beta chain derives from a study of patients and donors after allogeneic stem cell transplantation. TCRdb re-called the RT-PCR reads with MiXCR, one entry per CDR3 protein. The data show under 30,000 distinct CDR3 sequences, with less than 45% seen just once and roughly three quarters held by the top ten. The V gene's germline CDR1 is MNHEY and CDR2 SVGAGI. V gave up 5 bases and J gave up 4 bases, with 15 bases separating them. The CDR3 is 14 residues long. This receptor was identified in a human donor who was either an allogeneic HSCT recipient or a stem cell or donor lymphocyte infusion donor (not recorded which). It is not recorded whose cells these are; they may come from a transplant donor. Sequencing input: blood, either unsorted or a sorted T cell fraction (not recorded which). V and J are TRBV6-5 and TRBJ2-7; TRBD1 might be the D (6 bases). The CDR3 protein is CASSHKNRDYEQYF. In nucleotides, the CDR3 is TGTGCCAGCAGTCATAAAAACAGGGATTACGAGCAGTACTTC.